These 12 T cell receptor beta chains were sequenced from one sample in a study of blood T cell repertoires in COVID-19. The data were produced by immunoSEQ multiplex PCR, yet TCRdb's version contains in-frame clones alone and is incomplete. The table lists fewer than 35,000 clones, over 75% of them singletons, with about 7.7% in the top ten. Sequencing was done on a sample of peripheral blood. The source is a woman in her forties or fifties with active COVID-19.

This rearrangement joins TRBV28 to TRBJ1-2; TRBD1 aligns across 7 bases. The CDR3 sequence is 14 residues long. Losses at the gene ends were 8 bases for V and 7 bases for J; bases not matched to a gene: 13. Per germline, CDR1 MDHEN and CDR2 SYDVKM. CDR3 in DNA: TGTGCCAGCGGCTCGACAGGGATTCGTGGTGGCTACACCTTC. It is translated as CASGSTGIRGGYTF.

In its sample, this clone was seen a few times. This rearrangement joins TRBV18 to TRBJ1-1; 9 positions agree with TRBD1. Germline loops: CDR1 KGHSH, CDR2 LQKENI. The V gene end was trimmed by 3 bases and the J gene end by 5 bases; junction bases not matched to a gene: 7. CDR3 size: 15 residues. CDR3 protein: CASSPWTGEGTEAFF. CDR3 DNA: TGTGCCAGCTCACCCTGGACAGGGGAGGGGACTGAAGCTTTCTTT.

The rearrangement joins TRBV10-3 to TRBJ1-1, with a weak D call TRBD1 (6 bases). Germline V gives CDR1 ENHRY, CDR2 SYGVKD. The germline V and J ends were trimmed by 8 bases and 0 bases, with 7 bases remaining between them. The CDR3 totals 12 residues. The CDR3 DNA reads TGTGCCATCGGGGACATGAACACTGAAGCTTTCTTT. Amino acid sequence: CAIGDMNTEAFF.

The chain has TRBV7-3 and TRBJ2-1; 11 bases are shared with TRBD2. Per the germline V gene, CDR1 is SGHTA and CDR2 is FQGTGA. The CDR3 is made up of 15 amino acids. Germline trimming cut 5 bases from V and 6 bases from J; bases unmatched to any gene: 6. Here the CDR3 reads CASSPRLAGTNEQFF. The CDR3 DNA is TGTGCCAGCAGCCCAAGACTAGCGGGGACCAATGAGCAGTTCTTC.

V gene TRBV9 combines with J gene TRBJ2-3, with 9 bases aligning to TRBD1. This CDR3 spans 15 amino acids. Germline V lookup: CDR1 SGDLS, CDR2 YYNGEE. V gave up 0 bases and J gave up 4 bases; unmatched junction bases: 3. The CDR3 region has the DNA TGTGCCAGCAGCGTAGGGGGACAGGGAGCAGATACGCAGTATTTT. This codes for CASSVGGQGADTQYF. Full variable domain (outside the CDR3, taken from reference TRBV9 and TRBJ2-3): DSGVTQTPKHLITATGQRVTLRCSPRSGDLSVYWYQQSLDQGLQFLIQYYNGEERAKGNILERFSAQQFPDLHSELNLSSLELGDSALYFCASSVGGQGADTQYFGPGTRLTVL.

The chain joins TRBV27 to TRBJ2-5, with 9 bases aligning to TRBD1. This CDR3 has 15 residues. The germline V gene encodes CDR1 MNHEY and CDR2 SMNVEV (reference sequence). The junction had 5 bases not matched to a gene; V was cut back by 4 bases and J by 2 bases. The CDR3 here is CASSSSGQGQETQYF. For the CDR3, the DNA is TGTGCCAGCAGTTCCTCGGGACAGGGTCAAGAGACCCAGTACTTC.

Remarks on this clone: Other DNA sequences in this sample translate to the same CDR3. The genes are TRBV7-8 and TRBJ1-5; perhaps TRBD1 as D (6 bases). The germline V gene has CDR1 SGHVS and CDR2 FQNEAQ. Trimming removed 1 base at V and 2 bases at J, with 9 bases between. The CDR3 is 15 residues long. CDR3 sequence: CASSLGRGGNQPQHF. The CDR3, as DNA: TGTGCCAGCAGCTTAGGCAGGGGTGGCAATCAGCCCCAGCATTTT.

The rearrangement links TRBV5-1 to TRBJ2-7, with D unclear. CDR1 and CDR2 (germline): SGHRS, YFSETQ. Deletions cut 0 bases from V and 1 base from J, with 8 bases between. The CDR3 length is 14 residues. This CDR3 reads CASSLAPESYEQYF. CDR3 nucleotide sequence: TGCGCCAGCAGCTTGGCCCCAGAATCCTACGAGCAGTACTTC.

The chain carries TRBV6-5 and TRBJ1-1, with unresolved D. The germline V gene encodes CDR1 MNHEY and CDR2 SVGAGI. CDR3 size: 15 residues. V lost 2 bases, J lost 1 base, and 11 bases lay in between. The CDR3 DNA is TGTGCCAGCAGTTACCTCACCTATGGGAACACTGAAGCTTTCTTT. Translation gives CASSYLTYGNTEAFF.

The chain combines TRBV28 with TRBJ1-1; weak D call: TRBD1 (5 bases). From germline, CDR1 is MDHEN and CDR2 SYDVKM. V lost 7 bases and J 1 base, leaving 10 bases between the germline ends. The CDR3 length is 13 residues. CDR3 DNA sequence: TGTGCCAGCATTCGTCAGGGGAACACTGAAGCTTTCTTT. Residues: CASIRQGNTEAFF.

The rearrangement links TRBV2 to TRBJ2-1; tentatively, D is TRBD2 (7 bases). Trimming removed 9 bases from V and 2 bases from J, with 11 bases in between. This CDR3 is 13 amino acids long. Looked up from germline, CDR1 is SNHLY and CDR2 is FYNNEI. CDR3 sequence reads: CASKGGPYNEQFF. The CDR3 DNA reads TGTGCCAGTAAGGGGGGGCCCTACAATGAGCAGTTCTTC.

This chain joins TRBV18 and TRBJ1-2; 7 bases are shared with TRBD1. CDR3 length: 14 residues. Germline CDR1 reads KGHSH; CDR2 reads LQKENI. V shed 4 bases and J 4 bases; nucleotides not matched to a gene: 6. The CDR3 sequence is CASSQDRDSYGYTF. CDR3 DNA: TGTGCCAGCTCACAAGACCGGGACAGCTATGGCTACACCTTC.